This T cell receptor (beta chain) was recorded in a study of cytomegalovirus exposure and HLA in healthy donors (TCRdb year 2017). Looking at the study overall: An earlier analysis of some 620 of the donors reported around 280 Gb of sequence data and some 110 million unique TCR beta sequences obtained from 150 million to 200 million T cells. In the later analysis, no new phenotypic data were used to find candidate immune exposures; instead, reliance was placed on TCR beta sequences and their occurrence across donors. Besides the first cohort of about 730 subjects, a separate validation cohort made up of over 100 different subjects was used. The genetic ancestry cluster associated with self-reported Caucasian donors included over 65% of the approximately 410 genotyped donors. Alongside the repertoire data, information on donor age, sex, ethnicity and CMV serostatus was compiled. In a later genetic analysis, genome-wide SNP genotypes for about 65% of the 666 donors were used, and that subset was treated as a discovery cohort. To predict cytomegalovirus infection status, the study combined high-throughput TCR immunosequencing, statistical association of individual TCRs with disease status, and machine learning. Several DR-DQ haplotypes were treated as single units for association and clustering because of strong linkage in the cohort. About 280 gigabases of sequencing data and around 80 million unique TCR sequences made up an early release that covered approximately 620 HLA-typed donors. The study used immunosequencing to profile the T cell repertoires of 670 or so subjects and linked those repertoires to cytomegalovirus serostatus. An earlier analysis of approximately 580 of the donors used high-throughput TCR beta sequencing to judge whether each TCR beta V gene segment behaved as functional or pseudogenic. A later analysis re-analyzed previously published TCR beta repertoires from approximately 670 donors and added high-resolution HLA genotyping to study TCR occurrence patterns. Typing coverage varied by locus: about 620-630 donors for A, B, C, DRB1 and DQB1; roughly 500 for DQA1; about 570 for DPA1; approximately 490 for DPB1. On average, 235,054 unique TCR beta nucleotide sequences were sequenced per donor among a few hundred genotyped donors of the cohort, with roughly 18% of those sequences being non-productive. All discovery cohort repertoires had been generated on a single sequencing platform. The study was designed to test whether signatures of past pathogen exposure could be identified by cataloging public T cell receptors. HLA typing covered class I and class II loci at four-digit resolution. Study-wide conclusions, independent of this receptor: Broadly in line with IMGT annotations, most TCR beta V segments showed up in productive rearrangements about 87% or about 30% of the time in an earlier analysis of several hundred of the donors. In the study, approximately 150 TCR beta chains were listed as associated with cytomegalovirus. The 87-base-pair reads could not distinguish some IMGT-functional V segments, including TRBV6-2 and TRBV6-3, so those segments were excluded. In a later genetic analysis, a missense DCLRE1C variant was associated with V-gene and J-gene trimming of TCR beta chains, and the association was replicated in an independent cohort. In a later analysis, most CMV-associated TCR beta chains were found to appear HLA-restricted, with HLA associations seemingly driven largely by CMV exposure. Compared with the 666-donor mean, donors in an Asian-associated ancestry cluster had fewer N-insertions in productive TCRs, according to a later genetic analysis. Linkage disequilibrium might explain the correlated functional status among segregating V segments, but an unknown experimental factor could not be excluded. The presence/absence analyses assumed that sequencing depth was roughly uniform across donors, and that assumption may not be true. Immune exposure information for the cohort was limited to CMV serostatus. A later analysis associated 15,000 or so TCR beta sequences with specific HLA alleles at a false discovery rate of 0.05. Most TCR sequences were observed very rarely across donors, whereas some public TCRs were present in many individuals. In a later analysis, HLA-associated TCR beta chains were found to be more clonally expanded and to have lower generation probabilities than equally common non-associated chains. Because HLA typing was unavailable for some donors at each locus, only the typed subset was used in association tests. In both the original and validation cohorts, the classifier was reported to diagnose cytomegalovirus status with high specificity and sensitivity. A later analysis found that TCR association rates varied across HLA loci, with DRB1 alleles showing the most associated TCRs and HLA-C alleles the fewest. The sequencing pipeline was judged likely to have produced a cluster of highly shared sequence variants as a technical artifact. A further reported finding was that TCR beta sequences accurately predicted the HLA-A and HLA-B alleles for most subjects in the first cohort. In a later analysis, several top co-occurrence clusters were reported to appear linked to parvovirus B19, influenza, CMV and Epstein-Barr virus. In vitro tests confirmed that a few of the cytomegalovirus-associated TCR beta chains recognize cytomegalovirus antigens. The authors suggested that the approach could potentially be generalized to other disease states and immunological phenotypes. Seventeen rarely observed V segments, including chromosome 9 orphons, were excluded from the earlier analysis of a few hundred of the donors because counts were too low. The cohort was sequenced for TCR beta chains only, and without alpha or paired-chain data the features that could be detected were limited. Assigning TCR associations to individual alleles was difficult when HLA alleles, especially DR and DQ, strongly co-occurred.

V is cut back by 1 base and J by 8 bases, with 8 bases in the junction unmatched. Counted from cysteine to phenylalanine, this CDR3 has 15 amino acids. Only the CDR3 DNA is retained, 45 bases long and in frame from the first base. Looking up the germline V gene (reference sequence) yields CDR1 SGHNT and CDR2 YYREEE. In total, more than 500 healthy bone marrow donors made up the cohort. All cohort members were sampled while nominally healthy, although unrecorded immune exposures were likely present. The donor tested CMV seropositive, placing the donor among the 289 seropositive members of the cohort. Each donor provided a peripheral blood sample, and peripheral blood mononuclear cells were used for TCR beta sequencing. Genomic DNA extraction from the blood cell samples was performed with the Qiagen DNeasy Blood Extraction Kit. Details on this clone: The target of this receptor is not known. No much larger clone exists at a distance of one base, and base qualities are not known.

The library was produced with the immunoSEQ multiplex PCR assay. A mixture of 60 forward primers for TCR Vbeta segments and 13 reverse primers for TCR Jbeta segments was used in the multiplex PCR. A multiplex PCR assay on genomic DNA amplified the CDR3 region of rearranged TCR beta genes. The Illumina HiSeq System was used to sequence the amplified TCR beta libraries as 87-base-pair reads. In the authors' own workflow: A later analysis counted around 72 million unique TCR beta chains across the 690 or so repertoires, and some 11 million of these chains were shared by at least two donors. To remove PCR and sequencing errors, raw reads were error-corrected and collapsed into unique sequences using a nearest-neighbor algorithm that merged closely related sequences. Alignment of CDR3 sequences to IMGT reference sequences was used to assign V, D and J gene segments. For a sequence to be retained, a match of at least six nucleotides was required to both a V gene segment and a J gene segment. A rearrangement counted as productive if the CDR3 had no stop codons and remained in frame with V and J, and every other rearrangement counted as non-productive. CDR3 was defined according to IMGT convention as the region running from the second conserved V-encoded cysteine to the conserved J-encoded phenylalanine. The earlier analysis of about 530 of the donors excluded any sequence lacking an unambiguous match to a single V gene segment. In an earlier analysis of several hundred of the donors, V segments were called functional above 56.7% productive rearrangements and were called segregating when the between-donor standard deviation exceeded 5%. To diagnose cytomegalovirus status from the catalog of TCR beta chain sequences, a statistical classification framework was built. V and J gene assignment, in a later analysis, came from comparing TCR nucleotide sequences with IMGT/GENE-DB human TR gene sequences. The TCRdist pipeline was used in a later analysis to assign CDR3 sequences and most-parsimonious VDJ recombination scenarios. A later analysis defined each TCR beta chain by its CDR3 amino acid sequence plus V-gene family, and excluded reads lacking a unique V-gene family. A later analysis removed 550 to 650 highly shared, low-generation-probability nucleotide sequences to deal with suspected cross-contamination and a sequencing artifact. A later analysis calculated a clonal expansion index for each public chain from normalized within-repertoire ranks of inferred template counts. A later analysis computed generation probabilities with a VDJ recombination model fitted to out-of-frame rearrangements, and checked the results against IGoR. In a later analysis, TCR-TCR, TCR-HLA and TCR-CMV co-occurrence was scored with hypergeometric tests, and a repertoire-size bias correction was applied to TCR pairs. False discovery rates were estimated in a later analysis by permuting HLA or CMV assignments 20 times. In a later analysis, co-occurring TCRs were grouped using DBSCAN, and TCRdist sequence similarity was added for clustering within HLA-allele-positive subsets. Repertoires with fewer than 30,000 or more than 120,000 public chains were left out of co-occurrence clustering, as were four to six repertoires with anomalous nucleotide sharing. TCRdb limited this immuneACCESS table to in-frame rearrangements with V and J called. A share of clones is missing; checked studies link under half to unresolved V genes, and the rest is unexplained. V, J and clone size are taken as reported in that table, and D and trimming were inferred from the DNA itself. The sample yields more than 110,000 clones; roughly four fifths were counted once. Around 4% of the sample lies in the top ten.

The receptor's source is a man in his forties or fifties in good health and CMV-seropositive. Here the chain combines TRBV5-4 and TRBJ2-1, with TRBD2 identical over 8 junction bases. Source material: PBMCs. DNA sequence: TGTGCCAGCAGCTTGAAGCGGGGGCGGGGGGATGAGCAGTTCTTC. Its amino acids are CASSLKRGRGDEQFF.